Below, 5 T cell receptor beta chains from the same sample are listed, as sequenced in a study of naive and memory T cell subsets. Both TRBC1 and TRBC2 were covered by a beta constant-region primer of two equimolar oligonucleotides. TCRdb analysed the UMI-ligation and nested PCR reads with MiXCR anew, one entry per CDR3 protein. The sample contains 81,000 or so distinct CDR3 sequences, around 7% of which appear only once. Material: central memory CD4+ T cells from blood. Source of these receptors: a human donor in good health.

This clonotype was found many times. This chain joins TRBV7-3 and TRBJ2-2; D possibly uses TRBD1 or TRBD2 (6 bases each). CDR3 size: 17 residues. Between the trimmed V and J ends, which lost 4 bases and 3 bases, there was a span of 18 bases. Germline V lookup: CDR1 SGHTA, CDR2 FQGTGA. CDR3 in amino acids: CASSSPETGGYTGELFF. The CDR3 nucleotides read TGTGCCAGCAGCTCTCCCGAGACAGGAGGGTACACCGGGGAGCTGTTTTTT.

This clonotype was picked up many times. This chain connects TRBV12-5 to TRBJ2-1, with 11 bases aligning to TRBD2. Per germline, CDR1 LGHNT and CDR2 FRNRAP. Trimming at V came to 7 bases and at J to 7 bases, leaving 12 bases not matched to a gene. The CDR3 is made up of 16 amino acids. The DNA of the CDR3 is TGTGCTAGTGCCCTGACTAGCGGGATTAATTGGAATGAGCAGTTCTTC. This translates into CASALTSGINWNEQFF.

This clonotype was counted a few times. The chain carries TRBV5-5 and TRBJ2-1; TRBD2 matches 14 bases. Germline lookup yields CDR1 SGHKS and CDR2 YYEKEE (reference sequence). V shed 4 bases, J shed 7 bases, and the junction held 7 bases outside the gene matches. This CDR3 region has 16 residues. The CDR3 DNA reads as TGTGCCAGCAGCACCCAGGGACTAGCGGGAGTGAATGAGCAGTTCTTC. Translated, it gives CASSTQGLAGVNEQFF.

This clonotype has ten or more counts. V usage is TRBV20-1 and J usage is TRBJ1-6; tentatively, D is TRBD1 (6 bases). The CDR3 is 15 amino acids. Looked up from germline, CDR1 is DFQATT and CDR2 is SNEGSKA (reference sequence). V lost 7 bases and J 9 bases, leaving 22 bases between the germline ends. CDR3 DNA: TGCAGTGTCCCCTCTAGGGGGGCTGGGAGTTCACCCCTCCACTTT. Amino acid sequence: CSVPSRGAGSSPLHF.

The sample holds many counts of this clonotype. The chain is built from TRBV18 and TRBJ1-2; D remains unclear. Germline V CDR1 and CDR2: KGHSH, LQKENI. The CDR3 covers 14 residues. V was trimmed by 3 bases and J by 2 bases, leaving 10 bases between them. CDR3 protein: CASSPLTPNYGYTF. The CDR3 nucleotides are TGTGCCAGCTCACCCTTGACACCCAACTATGGCTACACCTTC.